What follows describes a single T cell receptor beta chain. TCRdb keeps only in-frame clones here, not all; method: immunoSEQ multiplex PCR. The repertoire holds approximately 120,000 clones, with 86% as singletons. This sample was included in a study of blood T cell repertoires in COVID-19. Study as a whole: PBMCs, B-cell-depleted T cells, or T cells provided the cDNA or gDNA that made up the material.

Trimming at V came to 6 bases and at J to 3 bases, leaving 8 bases not matched to a gene. The germline V gene has CDR1 MDHEN and CDR2 SYDVKM. The CDR3 consists of 14 residues. The sample consisted of peripheral blood. The rearrangement uses TRBV28 and TRBJ2-7, with TRBD1 matching over 7 bases. The TCR sequence derives from a human donor in a cohort sampled during active COVID-19. CDR3 coding DNA: TGTGCCAGCAGGAGGGGGCGCAGTCTCTACGAGCAGTACTTC. Amino acid sequence: CASRRGRSLYEQYF.